Below, 5 T cell receptor beta chains from the same sample are listed, as sequenced in a study of control samples from healthy donors and cancer patients (dated by TCRdb to 2018 to 2020). The library was produced with the immunoSEQ multiplex PCR assay. Here the immuneACCESS table is served through TCRdb, limited to in-frame sequences with V and J called. Missing clones are a known gap in these copies; in checked studies unresolved V genes cover under half, and the rest lacks a known reason. The sample table holds some 130,000 clones, of which about 95% were seen once. Of the sample, 3.6% falls within the top ten clones. Sequenced material: blood. These receptors all come from a man aged 25 to 45 in good health.

This chain joins TRBV4-1 and TRBJ2-3, with D tentatively TRBD2 (6 bases). This CDR3 has 18 residues. Germline V lookup: CDR1 MGHRA, CDR2 YSYEKL. Trimming pared 2 bases from V and 0 bases from J, leaving 18 bases between. CDR3 region: CASSQFGRGETSTDTQYF. CDR3 DNA: TGCGCCAGCAGCCAATTCGGGCGGGGTGAGACTAGCACAGATACGCAGTATTTT.

The chain is built from TRBV28 and TRBJ1-4; the D is unclear. The CDR3 has 13 residues. Trimming stripped 6 bases from V and 5 bases from J, with 10 bases between. CDR1 is MDHEN, CDR2 SYDVKM, per germline. DNA of the CDR3: TGTGCCAGCAGGGGCAGAGAGAATGAAAAACTGTTTTTT. Its translation: CASRGRENEKLFF. Full variable domain (remainder filled in from reference TRBV28 and TRBJ1-4): DVKVTQSSRYLVKRTGEKVFLECVQDMDHENMFWYRQDPGLGLRLIYFSYDVKMKEKGDIPEGYSVSREKKERFSLILESASTNQTSMYLCASRGRENEKLFFGSGTQLSVL.

The chain uses TRBV28 and TRBJ2-7; the D gene could be TRBD1 or TRBD2 (6 bases each). The V gene lost 3 bases and the J gene lost 0 bases, with 12 bases spanning the gap. The CDR3 covers 15 residues. CDR1 MDHEN and CDR2 SYDVKM come from the germline V gene. The CDR3 DNA follows: TGTGCCAGCAGTTTTCGAGGGGGGCTCTCCTACGAGCAGTACTTC. Translating it yields CASSFRGGLSYEQYF.

This clone was counted once. The chain links TRBV6-5 to TRBJ1-5, with 9 bases lining up with TRBD1. V shed 6 bases, J shed 3 bases, and the junction held 3 bases outside the gene matches. Germline CDR1 MNHEY, CDR2 SVGAGI. The CDR3 spans 14 residues. The CDR3 region is CASRGQGPNQPQHF. The CDR3 DNA reads as TGTGCCAGCAGAGGACAGGGGCCCAATCAGCCCCAGCATTTT.

This clone was detected once. The CDR3 here is CASSFMGEWAGELFF. The CDR3 region has the DNA TGTGCCAGCAGTTTCATGGGAGAGTGGGCCGGGGAGCTGTTTTTT. This chain uses TRBV6-2 or TRBV6-3 with TRBJ2-2; D perhaps matches TRBD2 (5 bases). V was clipped by 4 bases and J by 6 bases, with 15 bases between them. The CDR3 has 15 amino acids. Germline V gene sequence: CDR1 MNHEY, CDR2 SVGEGT.